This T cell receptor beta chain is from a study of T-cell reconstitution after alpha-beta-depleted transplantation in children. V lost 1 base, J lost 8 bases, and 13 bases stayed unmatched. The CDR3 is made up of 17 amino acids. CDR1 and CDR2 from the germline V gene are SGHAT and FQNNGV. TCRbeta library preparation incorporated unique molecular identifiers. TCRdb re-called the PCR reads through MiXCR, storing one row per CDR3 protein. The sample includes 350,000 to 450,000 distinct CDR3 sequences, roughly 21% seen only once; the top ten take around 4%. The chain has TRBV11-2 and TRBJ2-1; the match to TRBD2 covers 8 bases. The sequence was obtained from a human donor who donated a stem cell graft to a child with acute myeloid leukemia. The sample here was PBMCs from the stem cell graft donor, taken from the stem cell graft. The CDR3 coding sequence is TGTGCCAGCAGCTTAGCCGGTAGCGGGACTCCTGGCGATGAGCAGTTCTTC. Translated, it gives CASSLAGSGTPGDEQFF. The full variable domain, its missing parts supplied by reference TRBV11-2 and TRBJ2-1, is EAGVAQSPRYKIIEKRQSVAFWCNPISGHATLYWYQQILGQGPKLLIQFQNNGVVDDSQLPKDRFSAERLKGVDSTLKIQPAKLEDSAVYLCASSLAGSGTPGDEQFFGPGTRLTVL.